The rows below give T cell receptor beta chains drawn from one sample of a study of blood T cell repertoires in COVID-19. Produced via immunoSEQ multiplex PCR; TCRdb's table is partial and in-frame only. The sample holds some 250,000 clones; about 89% are singletons and the top ten take 0.95% to 1.5%. Sequenced material: PBMCs or T cells enriched from blood (not recorded which). These receptors were obtained from a human donor in a cohort exposed to, infected with or recovered from COVID-19 (not recorded which). The donor label of this sample is uncertain. The CDR3 runs from the conserved cysteine through the conserved F or W. Fields, in order: V gene, J gene, CDR3 length, clone size, D gene, CDR3 DNA, CDR3 protein. D genes are given only for firm matches. Size is stated for part of the rows, as once, few or many counts, or as a class when the clone is expanded.

TRBV19	TRBJ1-3	16	NA	TRBD1	TGTGCCAGTACAAGAAGACAGGGGGCGGCTGGAAACACCATATATTTT	CASTRRQGAAGNTIYF
TRBV6-5	TRBJ2-1	15	NA	TRBD1	TGTGCCAGCAGTCAAAGGGACAGATTCTACAATGAGCAGTTCTTC	CASSQRDRFYNEQFF
TRBV29-1	TRBJ2-5	12	NA	NA	TGCAGCGTTGAAGGGCTAGCGGAGACCCAGTACTTC	CSVEGLAETQYF
TRBV6-1	TRBJ2-7	15	few	NA	TGTGCCAGCAGTGAAGCGAGCCGGACAGTAGGCGAGCAGTACTTC	CASSEASRTVGEQYF
TRBV28	TRBJ1-5	15	NA	NA	TGTGCCAGCAGTTCCCTGGGCAGTAGCAATCAGCCCCAGCATTTT	CASSSLGSSNQPQHF
TRBV6-1	TRBJ1-6	17	NA	NA	TGTGCCAGCAGTGAAGTTGACAGCAGCTCCTATAATTCACCCCTCCACTTT	CASSEVDSSSYNSPLHF
TRBV12-5	TRBJ2-2	15	NA	NA	TGTGCTAGTGGTCAAATTAGGGGCTCCACCGGGGAGCTGTTTTTT	CASGQIRGSTGELFF
TRBV6-5	TRBJ1-1	14	many	NA	TGTGCCAGCAGTTGGAGGGAAATGAACACTGAAGCTTTCTTT	CASSWREMNTEAFF
TRBV19	TRBJ1-2	11	NA	NA	TGTGCCAGTAGTATCCCAGGGGGCTACACCTTC	CASSIPGGYTF
TRBV5-6	TRBJ1-2	11	NA	NA	TGTGCCAGCAGTTACCTATTCCGGAGCACCTTC	CASSYLFRSTF
TRBV10-3	TRBJ1-6	15	NA	NA	TGTGCCATCAGTACAGGGAGCTCCTATAATTCACCCCTCCACTTT	CAISTGSSYNSPLHF
TRBV19	TRBJ1-5	12	few	NA	TGTGCCAGTAGTATTGGGAGCAGGCCCCAGCATTTT	CASSIGSRPQHF
TRBV7-8	TRBJ1-5	14	NA	TRBD1	TGTGCCAGCAGCCTCAGGGACAGGGCAAAGCCCCAGCATTTT	CASSLRDRAKPQHF
TRBV19	TRBJ2-7	14	NA	NA	TGTGCCAGTAGTATTGCAGGGATAAGTAACGAGCAGTACTTC	CASSIAGISNEQYF
TRBV15	TRBJ2-7	14	NA	TRBD1	TGTGCCACCAGCAGGCCGACAGGGGCCGACGAGCAGTACTTC	CATSRPTGADEQYF
TRBV5-1	TRBJ1-2	14	NA	NA	TGCGCCAGCAGCCTGTCCCCCAGAAGTTATGGCTACACCTTC	CASSLSPRSYGYTF
TRBV6-1	TRBJ1-4	15	NA	NA	TGTGCCAGCAGTGAAGGATCGGCAACTAATGAAAAACTGTTTTTT	CASSEGSATNEKLFF
TRBV10-3	TRBJ1-5	16	NA	NA	TGTGCCATCAGTCGTGAAACTCCTGATAGCAATCAGCCCCAGCATTTT	CAISRETPDSNQPQHF
TRBV25-1	TRBJ1-1	14	NA	TRBD1	TGTGCCAGCAGTGAAGTAAGGGGGCGGACTGAAGCTTTCTTT	CASSEVRGRTEAFF
TRBV15	TRBJ1-2	15	NA	NA	TGTGCCACCAGCAGAGATAGGGGCAGTTTGAGGGGCTACACCTTC	CATSRDRGSLRGYTF
TRBV28	TRBJ2-7	15	NA	NA	TGTGCCAGCAGTTTCGGACACCTTAGCTCCTACGAGCAGTACTTC	CASSFGHLSSYEQYF
TRBV7-3	TRBJ1-6	19	NA	NA	TGTGCCAGCAGGACCTACAGGGCCCTCCTCTTCTCCTATAATTCACCCCTCCACTTT	CASRTYRALLFSYNSPLHF
TRBV20-1	TRBJ2-7	11	NA	NA	TGCAGTGCTAGGGAAGGCCGGAGGCAGTACTTC	CSAREGRRQYF
TRBV20-1	TRBJ1-2	15	NA	TRBD1	TGCAGTGCGAGTCCCGGGACAGGCAACCATTATGGCTACACCTTC	CSASPGTGNHYGYTF
TRBV19	TRBJ1-1	15	NA	TRBD1	TGTGCCAGTAGTATGTCCCTGGACAGGATCACTGAAGCTTTCTTT	CASSMSLDRITEAFF
TRBV12-3/TRBV12-4	TRBJ2-7	13	NA	NA	TGTGCCAGCAGTTTATCGGCAGGGAACGAGCAGTACTTC	CASSLSAGNEQYF
TRBV4-1	TRBJ2-3	13	NA	NA	TGCGCCAGCAGCCCGATCAGGGCAGATACGCAGTATTTT	CASSPIRADTQYF
TRBV5-1	TRBJ2-1	15	NA	NA	TGCGCCAGCAGAAACGAGGGGGTTTCCTACAATGAGCAGTTCTTC	CASRNEGVSYNEQFF
TRBV4-3	TRBJ1-2	14	NA	NA	TGCGCCAGCAGCCAAGGCGACAGGAATTACGGCTACACCTTC	CASSQGDRNYGYTF
TRBV19	TRBJ2-4	16	NA	TRBD1	TGTGCCAGTAGTAGAGGGGGGACAGGTGGGCGTGACATTCAGTACTTC	CASSRGGTGGRDIQYF
TRBV4-1	TRBJ2-3	17	NA	NA	TGCGCCAGCAGCCAATACTGGAGGGGCGCGGGCACAGATACGCAGTATTTT	CASSQYWRGAGTDTQYF
TRBV2	TRBJ1-1	13	NA	TRBD1	TGTGCCAGCAGCTCGGACAGGGGAGGTGAAGCTTTCTTT	CASSSDRGGEAFF
TRBV19	TRBJ1-2	14	NA	NA	TGTGCCAGTAGTATTTTCCCGGGTGGCTATGGCTACACCTTC	CASSIFPGGYGYTF
TRBV2	TRBJ2-3	17	NA	NA	TGTGCCAGCAGTGAAGCGCTTTGGCGCGGGGGCACAGATACGCAGTATTTT	CASSEALWRGGTDTQYF
TRBV10-1	TRBJ1-1	16	NA	TRBD1	TGCGCCACCCTTATGATGACAGGGATAACGAACACTGAAGCTTTCTTT	CATLMMTGITNTEAFF
TRBV9	TRBJ2-5	16	NA	NA	TGTGCCAGCAGCGTAGGGGCAGAATTATACCAAGAGACCCAGTACTTC	CASSVGAELYQETQYF
TRBV5-4	TRBJ1-1	15	NA	TRBD1	TGTGCCAGCAGCTCTGACAGGGTTGGAGACACTGAAGCTTTCTTT	CASSSDRVGDTEAFF
TRBV4-3	TRBJ2-5	16	NA	TRBD2	TGCGCCAGCAGCCAAGAGGGACTAGCGGGGGTAGAGACCCAGTACTTC	CASSQEGLAGVETQYF
TRBV5-1	TRBJ1-2	14	NA	NA	TGCGCCAGCAGCTTGGAAGGGGCGGCCTATGGCTACACCTTC	CASSLEGAAYGYTF
TRBV4-1	TRBJ2-1	18	few	NA	TGCGCCAGCAGCCAAGTTTCCCGTGGCCGAAGCTCCTACAATGAGCAGTTCTTC	CASSQVSRGRSSYNEQFF
TRBV6-5	TRBJ2-7	15	NA	TRBD2	TGTGCCAGCAGTTACCTAGCGGGCGCCTCCTACGAGCAGTACTTC	CASSYLAGASYEQYF
TRBV5-1	TRBJ2-3	15	NA	TRBD2	TGCGCCAGCAGCTCGGAGCGGGGGGGCGGAGATACGCAGTATTTT	CASSSERGGGDTQYF